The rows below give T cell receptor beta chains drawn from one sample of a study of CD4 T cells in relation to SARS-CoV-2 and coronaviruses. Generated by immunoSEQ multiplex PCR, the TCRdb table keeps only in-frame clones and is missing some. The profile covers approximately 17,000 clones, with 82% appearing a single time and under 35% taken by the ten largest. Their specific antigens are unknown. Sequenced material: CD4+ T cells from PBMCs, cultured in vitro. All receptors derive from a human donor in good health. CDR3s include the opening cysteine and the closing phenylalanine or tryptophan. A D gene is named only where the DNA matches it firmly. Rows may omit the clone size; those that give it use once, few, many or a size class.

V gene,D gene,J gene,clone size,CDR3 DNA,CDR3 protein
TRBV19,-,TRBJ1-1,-,TGTGCCAGTAGCCTTGACGGAATGAACACTGAAGCTTTCTTT,CASSLDGMNTEAFF
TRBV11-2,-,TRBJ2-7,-,TGTGCCAGCAGCCCCACACGGACCGCCGGGGAGCAGTACTTC,CASSPTRTAGEQYF
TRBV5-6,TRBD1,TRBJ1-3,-,TGTGCCAGCAGCCGAGTCGGACAGGGGGCATCTGGAAACACCATATATTTT,CASSRVGQGASGNTIYF
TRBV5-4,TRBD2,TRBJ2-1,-,TGTGCCAGCAGCTGGTGGGACTATCCGTACAATGAGCAGTTCTTC,CASSWWDYPYNEQFF
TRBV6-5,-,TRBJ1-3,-,TGTGCCAGCAAGGTAACGGACTCTGGAAACACCATATATTTT,CASKVTDSGNTIYF
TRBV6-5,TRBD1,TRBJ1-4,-,TGTGCCAGCAGTTATACGCGACAGGGGGCGGGTGAAAAACTGTTTTTT,CASSYTRQGAGEKLFF
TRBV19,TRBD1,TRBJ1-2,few,TGTGCCAGTAGCCCCCCCGGACAGGGTACCCTACGGGGCTATGGCTACACCTTC,CASSPPGQGTLRGYGYTF
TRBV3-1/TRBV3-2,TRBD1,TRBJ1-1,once,TGTGCCAGCAGCCAAGGCGGGACAGGCGGAAGGGCTTTCTTT,CASSQGGTGGRAFF
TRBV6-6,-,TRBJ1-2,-,TGTGCCAGCAGCTTCGGGGGGGCTACAGCTGGCTACACCTTC,CASSFGGATAGYTF
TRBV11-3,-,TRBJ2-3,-,TGTGCCAGCAGCTTAGAGTCCACAGATACGCAGTATTTT,CASSLESTDTQYF
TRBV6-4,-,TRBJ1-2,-,TGTGCCAGCAGTGACGAGGCGGGGGGCTATGGCTACACCTTC,CASSDEAGGYGYTF
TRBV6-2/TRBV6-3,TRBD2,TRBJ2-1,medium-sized,TGTGCCAGCAGTTACTCCCTGTTGCGGGGGTCCTACAATGAGCAGTTCTTC,CASSYSLLRGSYNEQFF
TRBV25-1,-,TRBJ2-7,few,TGTGCCAGCAGTGATCCTAGGTTTACCTACGAGCAGTACTTC,CASSDPRFTYEQYF
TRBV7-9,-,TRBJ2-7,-,TGTGCCAACAGCTTTAGGCAGGACTACGAGCAGTACTTC,CANSFRQDYEQYF
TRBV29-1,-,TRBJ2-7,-,TGCAGCGTAGAGGGAGGACCTAGGGAGCAGTACTTC,CSVEGGPREQYF
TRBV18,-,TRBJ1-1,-,TGTGCCAGCTCACCCGGGATGAACACTGAAGCTTTCTTT,CASSPGMNTEAFF